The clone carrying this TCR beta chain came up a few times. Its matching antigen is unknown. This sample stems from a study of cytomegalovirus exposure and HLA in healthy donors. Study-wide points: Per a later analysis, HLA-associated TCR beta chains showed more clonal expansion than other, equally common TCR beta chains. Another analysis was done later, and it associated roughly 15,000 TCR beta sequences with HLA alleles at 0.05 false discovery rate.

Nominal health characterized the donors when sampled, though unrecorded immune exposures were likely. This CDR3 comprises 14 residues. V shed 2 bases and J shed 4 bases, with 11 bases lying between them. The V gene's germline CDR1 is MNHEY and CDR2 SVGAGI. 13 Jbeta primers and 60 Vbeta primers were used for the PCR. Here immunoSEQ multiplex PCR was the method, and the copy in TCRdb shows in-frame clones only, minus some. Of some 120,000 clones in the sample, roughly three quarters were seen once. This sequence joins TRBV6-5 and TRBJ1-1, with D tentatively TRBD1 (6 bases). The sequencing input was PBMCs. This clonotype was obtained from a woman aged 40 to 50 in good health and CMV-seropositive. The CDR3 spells CASSYGGGGTEAFF. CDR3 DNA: TGTGCCAGCAGTTACGGGGGAGGGGGCACTGAAGCTTTCTTT.